The rows below give T cell receptor beta chains drawn from one sample of a study of TIL therapy for anti-PD-1-resistant metastatic lung cancer. The data were produced by immunoSEQ multiplex PCR, yet TCRdb's version contains in-frame clones alone and is incomplete. The sample yields 35,000 to 55,000 clones, approximately 79% seen once. The input for sequencing was blood, taken at baseline. The receptors stem from a man aged 70 or older with non-small cell lung cancer. The CDR3 runs from the conserved cysteine through the conserved F or W. A D gene is named only where the DNA matches it firmly. Where a row states a size, it is once, few, many or the class of an expanded clone; other rows omit it.

NA,NA,TRBJ2-6,TRBV7-9,TGTGCCAGCAGCTTTTTGGGTGTGTCCGACGTCCTGACTTTC,CASSFLGVSDVLTF
TRBD2,NA,TRBJ2-2,TRBV2,TGTGCCAGCACCCGACTAGCGGGAGTAAGTGGGGAGCTGTTTTTT,CASTRLAGVSGELFF
TRBD2,NA,TRBJ2-7,TRBV7-6,TGTGCCAGCAGCTTAGTGGGGTCTAGCGGAAGCTACGAGCAGTACTTC,CASSLVGSSGSYEQYF
NA,NA,TRBJ2-6,TRBV11-1,TGTGCCAGCAGCTTCAGGGGTAGTGGGGCCAACGTCCTGACTTTC,CASSFRGSGANVLTF
TRBD2,NA,TRBJ2-5,TRBV5-1,TGCGCCAGCAGCTTGACGGGTACGGCTAGCGGGATGGAGACCCAGTACTTC,CASSLTGTASGMETQYF
NA,NA,TRBJ2-1,TRBV11-2,TGTGCCAGCAGCTTTCCCCGACAGACCCAAACCTACAATGAGCAGTTCTTC,CASSFPRQTQTYNEQFF
TRBD2,NA,TRBJ2-2,TRBV10-2,TGCGCCACCTTTGGACTAGCGGACACCGGGGAGCTGTTTTTT,CATFGLADTGELFF
NA,once,TRBJ1-2,TRBV28,TGTGCCAGCAGTTTACCGGGGACCTATGGCTACACCTTC,CASSLPGTYGYTF
NA,NA,TRBJ2-5,TRBV7-3,TGTGCCAGCAGCCCCCAGACAGGCCAAGAGACCCAGTACTTC,CASSPQTGQETQYF
TRBD2,NA,TRBJ2-7,TRBV4-2,TGTGCCAGCAGCCAAGAAGGGCTAGCGGGGGAGCAGTACTTC,CASSQEGLAGEQYF
NA,NA,TRBJ2-1,TRBV5-8,TGTGCCAGCAGCTTGACGGGATCCTACAATGAGCAGTTCTTC,CASSLTGSYNEQFF
NA,NA,TRBJ1-4,TRBV10-3,TGTGCCATCAGGGATATTAATGAAAAACTGTTTTTT,CAIRDINEKLFF
NA,NA,TRBJ1-1,TRBV7-2,TGTGCCAGCAGCTTAGACATAGGGCCTAAGGCTGAAGCTTTCTTT,CASSLDIGPKAEAFF
TRBD1,NA,TRBJ1-2,TRBV10-2,TGCGCCAGTTTAGCCGGGACAGGGGGCTATGGCTACACCTTC,CASLAGTGGYGYTF
TRBD2,NA,TRBJ2-1,TRBV11-2,TGTGCCAGCAGCTTAACTAGCGCAACCTACAATGAGCAGTTCTTC,CASSLTSATYNEQFF
TRBD1,NA,TRBJ1-2,TRBV27,TGTGCCAGCAGTTTACTCGGGACAGGGATTTCAGCTAACTATGGCTACACCTTC,CASSLLGTGISANYGYTF
NA,NA,TRBJ2-6,TRBV7-2,TGTGCCAGCAGCTTCGAGCTACCCAGGGGATCCAACGTCCTGACTTTC,CASSFELPRGSNVLTF
NA,NA,TRBJ2-7,TRBV27,TGTGCCAGCAGTTTATGGGGGACGGATTACGAGCAGTACTTC,CASSLWGTDYEQYF
NA,few,TRBJ2-3,TRBV11-2,TGTGCCAGCAGCTCTACAGATACGCAGTATTTT,CASSSTDTQYF
NA,NA,TRBJ2-1,TRBV25-1,TGTGCCAGCAGTGAATCCGGGGTTCTAGGGTACAATGAGCAGTTCTTC,CASSESGVLGYNEQFF
TRBD1,NA,TRBJ2-6,TRBV7-2,TGTGCCAGCAGCTTAGCGTTTACCGGGACAGGGAACTCTGGGGCCAACGTCCTGACTTTC,CASSLAFTGTGNSGANVLTF
TRBD1,NA,TRBJ2-5,TRBV6-1,TGTGCCAGCGAGTGGGACAGCCAAGAGACCCAGTACTTC,CASEWDSQETQYF
TRBD2,NA,TRBJ2-2,TRBV7-3,TGTGCCAGCAGCTTAACTAGCGGGAGGGCCCGCGGGGAGCTGTTTTTT,CASSLTSGRARGELFF
NA,NA,TRBJ1-3,TRBV10-3,TGTGCCATCAGGAATCAGGGGCTCCCTGGAAACACCATATATTTT,CAIRNQGLPGNTIYF
NA,NA,TRBJ2-1,TRBV27,TGTGCCCCGGAACCAGGGACGGGGCAGTTCTTC,CAPEPGTGQFF
NA,NA,TRBJ1-1,TRBV19,TGTGCCAGTAGTACGATCGACAGGCCATTAAATGAAGCTTTCTTT,CASSTIDRPLNEAFF
TRBD2,NA,TRBJ2-3,TRBV18,TGTGCCAGCTCACTCTCACTAGCGGGAGGGCCCACAGATACGCAGTATTTT,CASSLSLAGGPTDTQYF
NA,NA,TRBJ2-1,TRBV6-5,TGTGCCAGCAGTTACTCGATATCGGGAGATCGGTTCTTC,CASSYSISGDRFF